The subject of this entry is one TCR beta chain. Its target is unknown. The sample originates from a study of cytomegalovirus exposure and HLA in healthy donors. Trimming pared 2 bases from V and 15 bases from J, leaving 18 bases between. The CDR3 loop spans 13 amino acids. CDR1 is PRHDT, CDR2 FYEKMQ, per germline (reference sequence). The PCR was carried out with 60 Vbeta primers and 13 Jbeta primers. Method: immunoSEQ multiplex PCR; TCRdb's copy keeps in-frame clones and lacks some. The repertoire holds about 150,000 clones, with around 84% as singletons. Whole-study results and caveats: Analyses of presence and absence presupposed an approximately uniform sequencing depth across donors. No immune exposure information besides CMV serostatus was available. A later analysis found common viral pathogens apparently linked to several of the most significant clusters. For most TCR beta V segments, an earlier analysis put the productive rate at about 90% or about 30% of the time.

The rearrangement uses TRBV13 and TRBJ2-3; D might be TRBD2 (6 bases). The sequence derives from a middle-aged woman in good health and CMV-seropositive. Source material: PBMCs. CDR3 coding DNA: TGTGCCAGCAGCTTATATAGAACGGGAGTTCCCTATTTT. Protein product: CASSLYRTGVPYF.